This is a list of T cell receptor beta chains from one sample in a study of early T cells in non-severe SARS-CoV-2 infection. Each CDR3 protein gets one entry after TCRdb re-called the 5' RACE reads with MiXCR. The sample includes tens of thousands of distinct CDR3 sequences, more than 9% of them seen just once. Sequencing was performed on whole blood, taken at baseline. Receptors were obtained from an adult who was a healthcare worker with PCR-confirmed SARS-CoV-2 infection or an uninfected control (not recorded which). The CDR3 runs from the conserved cysteine through the conserved F or W. The D gene is left open where the match is weak. The listing skips clone size in some rows; elsewhere it reads once, few, many or a size class.

j_call v_call clone_size d_call cdr3_aa cdr3_nt
TRBJ2-7 TRBV4-2 - TRBD2 CASSQDPSGDVSYEQYF TGTGCCAGCAGCCAGGACCCTAGCGGGGACGTATCCTACGAGCAGTACTTC
TRBJ1-1 TRBV12-3/TRBV12-4 many - CASSFLGSPPTEAFF TGTGCCAGCAGTTTCCTGGGGTCCCCTCCCACTGAAGCTTTCTTT
TRBJ2-7 TRBV5-4 many TRBD1 CASSSRQGSYEQYF TGTGCCAGCAGCTCAAGACAGGGCTCCTACGAGCAGTACTTC
TRBJ2-2 TRBV7-9 many - CASSRAGFANTGELFF TGTGCCAGCAGCCGCGCAGGGTTCGCGAACACCGGGGAGCTGTTTTTT
TRBJ2-1 TRBV7-6 - TRBD2 CASSSVAGRGNEQFF TGTGCCAGCAGCTCGGTAGCGGGAAGGGGGAATGAGCAGTTCTTC
TRBJ2-1 TRBV3-1 - TRBD2 CASSRGPAGLNEQFF TGTGCCAGCAGCCGCGGTCCAGCGGGACTAAATGAGCAGTTCTTC
TRBJ1-6 TRBV6-1 few - CASSLQGRDSPLHF TGTGCCAGCAGTCTACAGGGTAGGGATTCACCCCTCCACTTT
TRBJ1-1 TRBV5-6 - TRBD1 CASSQGRGEAFF TGTGCCAGCAGCCAAGGCAGGGGGGAAGCTTTCTTT
TRBJ1-2 TRBV14 - - CASSRLEGVIGYTF TGTGCCAGCAGCCGGCTGGAAGGGGTTATTGGCTACACCTTC
TRBJ2-2 TRBV5-1 few - CASSLPAGELFF TGCGCCAGCAGCTTGCCCGCCGGGGAGCTGTTTTTT
TRBJ2-7 TRBV10-1 few - CASSPDGNEQYF TGCGCCAGCAGCCCGGACGGGAACGAGCAGTACTTC
TRBJ2-1 TRBV15 few - CATSRGRIYEQFF TGTGCCACCAGCAGAGGTCGAATCTATGAGCAGTTCTTC
TRBJ2-2 TRBV29-1 few TRBD1 CSVGQGHTGELFF TGCAGCGTCGGACAGGGGCACACCGGGGAGCTGTTTTTT
TRBJ2-1 TRBV7-2 many TRBD2 CASSLASLAGPRYNEQFF TGTGCCAGCAGCTTAGCGTCCTTAGCGGGACCCCGTTACAATGAGCAGTTCTTC
TRBJ2-5 TRBV20-1 - - CSASTQGETQYF TGCAGTGCTAGTACGCAAGGGGAGACCCAGTACTTC
TRBJ2-1 TRBV7-3 few - CASSRVVGERNEQFF TGTGCCAGCAGCCGCGTGGTGGGAGAACGGAATGAGCAGTTCTTC